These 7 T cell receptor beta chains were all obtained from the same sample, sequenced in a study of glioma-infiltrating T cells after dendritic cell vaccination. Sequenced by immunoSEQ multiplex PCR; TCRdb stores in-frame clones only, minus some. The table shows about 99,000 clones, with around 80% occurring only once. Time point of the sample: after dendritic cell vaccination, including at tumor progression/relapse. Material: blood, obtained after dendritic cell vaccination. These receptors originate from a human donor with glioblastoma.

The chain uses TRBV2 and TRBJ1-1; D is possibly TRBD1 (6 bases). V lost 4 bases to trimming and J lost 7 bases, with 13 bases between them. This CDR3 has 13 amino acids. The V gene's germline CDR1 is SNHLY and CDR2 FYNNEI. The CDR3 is CASSVTGTNEAFF. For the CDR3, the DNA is TGTGCCAGCAGTGTTACAGGGACAAATGAAGCTTTCTTT.

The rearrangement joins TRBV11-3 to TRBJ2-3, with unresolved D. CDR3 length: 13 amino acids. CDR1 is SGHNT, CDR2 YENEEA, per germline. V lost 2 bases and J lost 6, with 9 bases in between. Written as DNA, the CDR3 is TGTGCCAGCAGCTTATCCGCCCAGGATACGCAGTATTTT. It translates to CASSLSAQDTQYF.

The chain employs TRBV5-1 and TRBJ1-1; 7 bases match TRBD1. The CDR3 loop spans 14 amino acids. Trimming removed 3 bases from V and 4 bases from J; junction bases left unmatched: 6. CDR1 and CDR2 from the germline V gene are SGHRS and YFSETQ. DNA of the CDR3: TGCGCCAGCAGCTCCGCACAGGGGTCCACTGAAGCTTTCTTT. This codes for CASSSAQGSTEAFF.

The CDR3 spells CASTSQGNEQYF. CDR3 nucleotides: TGTGCCAGCACGTCACAGGGTAACGAGCAGTACTTC. The chain has TRBV6-1 and TRBJ2-7, with D possibly TRBD1 on 6 matching bases. CDR3 length: 12 amino acids. CDR1 is MNHNS, CDR2 SASEGT, per germline. V dropped 7 bases and J dropped 5 bases, with 12 bases sitting between them.

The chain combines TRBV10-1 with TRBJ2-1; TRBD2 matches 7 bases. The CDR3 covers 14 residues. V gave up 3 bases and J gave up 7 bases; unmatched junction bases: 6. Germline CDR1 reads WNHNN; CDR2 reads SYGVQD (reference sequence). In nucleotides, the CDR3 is TGCGCCAGCAGTGAAACTAGCGACGGGAATGAGCAGTTCTTC. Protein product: CASSETSDGNEQFF.

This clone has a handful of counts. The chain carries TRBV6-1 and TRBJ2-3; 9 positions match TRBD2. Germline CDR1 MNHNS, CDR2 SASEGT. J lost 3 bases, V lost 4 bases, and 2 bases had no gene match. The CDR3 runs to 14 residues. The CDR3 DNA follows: TGTGCCAGCAGTGCCAGCGGGAGGACAGATACGCAGTATTTT. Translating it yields CASSASGRTDTQYF.

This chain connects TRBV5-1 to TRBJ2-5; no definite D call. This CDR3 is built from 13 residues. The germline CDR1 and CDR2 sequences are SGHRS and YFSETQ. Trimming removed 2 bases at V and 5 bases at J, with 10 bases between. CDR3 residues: CASSFGWSETQYF. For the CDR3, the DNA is TGCGCCAGCAGCTTTGGGTGGAGCGAGACCCAGTACTTC.